Listed below are T cell receptor beta chains from one sample, sequenced in a study of beta chain features in type 1 diabetes. The data were produced by immunoSEQ multiplex PCR, yet TCRdb's version contains in-frame clones alone and is incomplete. The sample holds about 270,000 clones, 14% seen once. Sequencing was carried out using naive CD4+ T cells from blood. These receptors were taken from a man aged 25 to 40 with type 1 diabetes. Both conserved end residues are part of each CDR3. The D gene is left open where the match is weak. Clone size is given for some rows only: seen once, a few or many times, or a class if the clone is expanded.

J gene,clone size,D gene,V gene,CDR3 protein,CDR3 DNA
TRBJ2-7,few,NA,TRBV7-9,CASSLASGRTYEQYF,TGTGCCAGCAGCTTAGCGTCAGGGCGAACCTACGAGCAGTACTTC
TRBJ2-1,few,NA,TRBV7-6,CASSLGLASSYNEQFF,TGTGCCAGCAGCTTGGGCCTAGCGAGCTCCTACAATGAGCAGTTCTTC
TRBJ2-2,few,TRBD2,TRBV19,CASSIPGRAGELFF,TGTGCCAGTAGTATTCCAGGGAGGGCCGGGGAGCTGTTTTTT
TRBJ2-1,NA,TRBD2,TRBV5-4,CASSLALTSGPPYNEQFF,TGTGCCAGCAGCTTGGCCTTGACTAGCGGACCACCATACAATGAGCAGTTCTTC
TRBJ1-1,NA,TRBD1,TRBV28,CASSGQGADTEAFF,TGTGCCAGCAGTGGACAGGGAGCGGACACTGAAGCTTTCTTT
TRBJ2-5,few,NA,TRBV18,CASSPMQQETQYF,TGTGCCAGCTCACCAATGCAGCAAGAGACCCAGTACTTC
TRBJ2-2,NA,TRBD2,TRBV5-6,CASSGGLAVPGELFF,TGTGCCAGCAGCGGGGGACTAGCGGTTCCCGGGGAGCTGTTTTTT
TRBJ2-6,few,NA,TRBV9,CASSHSGANVLTF,TGTGCCAGCAGCCACTCTGGGGCCAACGTCCTGACTTTC
TRBJ1-1,NA,NA,TRBV7-9,CASSLAGTISTEAFF,TGTGCCAGCAGCTTAGCGGGGACAATTTCCACTGAAGCTTTCTTT
TRBJ2-1,few,NA,TRBV7-9,CASTRYNEQFF,TGTGCCAGCACCCGTTACAATGAGCAGTTCTTC
TRBJ2-7,NA,NA,TRBV28,CASSSRVPYEQYF,TGTGCCAGCAGTTCCCGGGTCCCCTACGAGCAGTACTTC
TRBJ2-7,few,TRBD1,TRBV25-1,CASSEPGTGSYEQYF,TGTGCCAGCAGTGAACCGGGGACAGGGTCCTACGAGCAGTACTTC
TRBJ1-2,NA,NA,TRBV28,CASSFQRQFYGYTF,TGTGCCAGCAGTTTCCAGAGACAGTTCTATGGCTACACCTTC
TRBJ2-2,NA,TRBD1,TRBV11-1,CASSPRQGSGELFF,TGTGCCAGCAGCCCTCGACAGGGATCCGGGGAGCTGTTTTTT
TRBJ2-7,few,TRBD2,TRBV9,CASSVGLAGVEQYF,TGTGCCAGCAGCGTGGGGCTAGCGGGAGTCGAGCAGTACTTC